These 23 T cell receptor beta chains share one sample of origin, sequenced in a study of cytomegalovirus exposure and HLA in healthy donors. The PCR used 60 Vbeta and 13 Jbeta primers. Assay: immunoSEQ multiplex PCR; the TCRdb copy retains only in-frame clones and omits some. The repertoire holds over 100,000 clones, with roughly 76% as singletons. Sequencing used PBMCs. Source of these receptors: a woman aged 45-65 years in good health and CMV-seropositive.

This clone came up a few times. The chain carries TRBV7-2 and TRBJ2-7, with D possibly matching TRBD2 (7 bases). This CDR3 is built from 13 residues. From germline, CDR1 is SGHTA and CDR2 FQGNSA. V was cut by 7 bases and J by 5 bases, with 15 bases left in between. The CDR3 spells CASTRGGGDEQYF. In DNA, the CDR3 is TGTGCCAGCACCCGAGGAGGGGGGGACGAGCAGTACTTC.

The chain has TRBV6-6 and TRBJ2-6; a weak D match, TRBD1 (6 bases). Germline CDR1 MNHNY, CDR2 SVGAGI (reference sequence). Trimming removed 9 bases at V and 2 bases at J, with 8 bases between. The CDR3 contains 13 residues. The CDR3: CASTGPGANVLTF. CDR3 in DNA: TGTGCCAGTACAGGGCCTGGGGCCAACGTCCTGACTTTC.

The J gene is TRBJ1-5, the V gene TRBV27; 8 nucleotides match TRBD1. Germline lookup yields CDR1 MNHEY and CDR2 SMNVEV (reference sequence). The CDR3 has 17 amino acids. The J segment lost 5 bases and the V segment lost 4 bases, leaving 13 bases of the junction unmatched. The CDR3 protein is CASSSNQGALGDQPQHF. Here the CDR3 DNA reads TGTGCCAGCAGTTCCAATCAGGGGGCACTGGGGGATCAGCCCCAGCATTTT.

In its sample, this clone was seen once. The chain employs TRBV4-2 and TRBJ2-7, with 9 bases that match TRBD1. In germline, CDR1 is LGHNA, CDR2 YNFKEQ. V was pared by 5 bases and J by 3 bases, with 5 bases of the junction left unmatched. This CDR3 is 14 amino acids long. Here the CDR3 reads CASSSTGGDYEQYF. CDR3 DNA sequence: TGTGCCAGCAGCTCGACAGGGGGGGACTACGAGCAGTACTTC.

The rearrangement uses TRBV6-1 and TRBJ1-1, with D unclear. The CDR3 is 14 amino acids. V lost 4 bases and J lost 1, with 10 bases in between. Germline V lookup: CDR1 MNHNS, CDR2 SASEGT. In DNA, the CDR3 is TGTGCCAGCAGTGCGGAGGGAGGGAACACTGAAGCTTTCTTT. It is translated as CASSAEGGNTEAFF.

The CDR3 here is CASSPPRMNYGYTF. CDR3 DNA: TGTGCCAGCAGCCCCCCGCGGATGAACTATGGCTACACCTTC. V gene TRBV7-9 combines with J gene TRBJ1-2; D unclear. Trimming removed 5 bases from V and 2 bases from J, with 12 bases in between. This CDR3 comprises 14 residues. From germline, CDR1 is SEHNR and CDR2 FQNEAQ (reference sequence). The full variable domain, rest sourced from reference TRBV7-9 and TRBJ1-2, is DTGVSQNPRHKITKRGQNVTFRCDPISEHNRLYWYRQTLGQGPEFLTYFQNEAQLEKSRLLSDRFSAERPKGSFSTLEIQRTEQGDSAMYLCASSPPRMNYGYTFGSGTRLTVV.

This clone was seen a single time. The chain recombines TRBV19 with TRBJ2-7; D is possibly TRBD2 (6 bases). V dropped 9 bases and J dropped 0 bases, with 18 bases sitting between them. Germline V gene sequence: CDR1 LNHDA, CDR2 SQIVND (reference sequence). This CDR3 has 15 residues. CDR3 residues: CASAEGAGYSYEQYF. DNA for the CDR3: TGTGCCAGCGCCGAGGGAGCGGGCTACTCCTACGAGCAGTACTTC.

V is TRBV18 and J is TRBJ2-7; tentative D call: TRBD1 (6 bases). Germline CDR1 KGHSH, CDR2 LQKENI. Trimming shortened V by 6 bases and J by 4 bases, and 16 bases separated the two germline ends. The CDR3 loop spans 14 amino acids. Here the CDR3 DNA reads TGTGCCAGCTCCCCTCAGGGGTCAGGGTACGAGCAGTACTTC. Translating gives CASSPQGSGYEQYF.

V usage is TRBV14 and J usage is TRBJ2-1; TRBD2 agrees at 8 bases. V shed 1 base, J shed 9 bases, and the junction held 8 bases outside the gene matches. Germline CDR1 SGHDN, CDR2 FVKESK. This CDR3 is 15 amino acids long. The CDR3 bases are TGTGCCAGCAGCCAAGTCCCTGGGCTAGCGGGTGAGCAGTTCTTC. This gives the protein CASSQVPGLAGEQFF.

This clone was found a few times. J is TRBJ2-1 and V is TRBV28, with 8 bases fitting TRBD2. Germline CDR1 reads MDHEN; CDR2 reads SYDVKM. J gave up 5 bases and V 6 bases, and 12 bases lay outside the gene matches. This CDR3 is built from 16 residues. The CDR3 reads CASRNLAGGRDNEQFF. The CDR3 DNA follows: TGTGCCAGCAGAAACCTAGCGGGCGGGCGGGACAATGAGCAGTTCTTC.

The V gene is TRBV19, the J gene TRBJ2-1; 13 bases are shared with TRBD2. There are 16 residues in the CDR3. Germline CDR1 LNHDA, CDR2 SQIVND (reference sequence). J gave up 11 bases and V 1 base, and 8 bases lay outside the gene matches. The CDR3 region has the DNA TGTGCCAGTAGTATAGGGGAGACTAGCGGGGGGTCAAAGCAGTTCTTC. Encoded protein: CASSIGETSGGSKQFF.

V usage is TRBV15 and J usage is TRBJ1-1, with a tentative D call TRBD1 (5 bases). Trimming left V 1 base short and J 3 bases short, with 12 bases between. The V gene's germline CDR1 is LNHNV and CDR2 YYDKDF (reference sequence). The CDR3 has 15 amino acids. This CDR3 reads CATSRGPGGDTEAFF. The CDR3 nucleotides are TGTGCCACCAGCAGAGGGCCCGGGGGAGACACTGAAGCTTTCTTT.

This clone was seen once. At one end the junction does not follow the germline gene, possibly because of a read error. Within the sample, other DNA sequences also encode this same CDR3. This chain joins TRBV7-3 and TRBJ1-1; perhaps TRBD1 as D (6 bases). This CDR3 has 14 residues. Germline V gene lookup returns CDR1 SGHTA and CDR2 FQGTGA. The CDR3 loop reads CASSPGHMNTEAFF. In DNA, the CDR3 is TGCGCCAGCAGCCCGGGACACATGAACACTGAAGCTTTCTTT.

This chain links TRBV9 with TRBJ1-6; possible D gene TRBD1, 6 bases. The CDR3 has 15 amino acids. With 0 bases removed from V and 5 bases from J, the gap between germline ends came to 9 bases. The V gene's germline CDR1 is SGDLS and CDR2 YYNGEE. The CDR3 loop reads CASSVGSGDNSPLHF. DNA for the CDR3: TGTGCCAGCAGCGTAGGTTCAGGGGATAATTCACCCCTCCACTTT.

The chain carries TRBV7-2 and TRBJ2-1; the D gene is possibly TRBD2 (6 bases). CDR1 is SGHTA and CDR2 is FQGNSA in the germline V gene. CDR3 length: 13 amino acids. V lost 5 bases, J lost 10 bases, and 15 bases lay in between. The DNA of the CDR3 is TGTGCCAGCAGCCCCGGAGGGGCCTACGAGCAGTTCTTC. Its protein product is CASSPGGAYEQFF.

The chain combines TRBV11-2 with TRBJ1-2; D perhaps matches TRBD1 (5 bases). From germline, CDR1 is SGHAT and CDR2 FQNNGV. The V end lost 7 bases, the J end lost 3 bases, and 18 bases lay between the germline ends. This CDR3 is built from 15 residues. As DNA, the CDR3 is TGTGCCAGCAACATACTGAGTCAGGGATACTATGGCTACACCTTC. Translation: CASNILSQGYYGYTF.

The rearrangement joins TRBV15 to TRBJ1-4, with 10 bases matching TRBD1. Germline V gives CDR1 LNHNV, CDR2 YYDKDF (reference sequence). The ends lost 2 bases at V and 6 bases at J; junction bases unmatched: 12. The CDR3 is made up of 18 amino acids. The CDR3 bases are TGTGCCACCAGCAGATCCCGGGACAGGGGAGCGGCTCATGAAAAACTGTTTTTT. As protein: CATSRSRDRGAAHEKLFF. The whole variable domain, filled in from reference TRBV15 and TRBJ1-4, reads DAMVIQNPRYQVTQFGKPVTLSCSQTLNHNVMYWYQQKSSQAPKLLFHYYDKDFNNEADTPDNFQSRRPNTSFCFLDIRSPGLGDTAMYLCATSRSRDRGAAHEKLFFGSGTQLSVL.

The rearrangement links TRBV19 to TRBJ1-2; possibly TRBD1 for D (5 bases). The V and J ends lost 4 bases and 3 bases respectively, with 12 bases between them. The CDR3 sequence is 14 residues long. Germline lookup yields CDR1 LNHDA and CDR2 SQIVND (reference sequence). The CDR3 sequence: CASSRQGPHYGYTF. CDR3 in DNA: TGTGCCAGTAGTAGGCAGGGCCCCCACTATGGCTACACCTTC.

The rearrangement uses TRBV10-3 and TRBJ2-7, with D possibly being TRBD2 (6 bases). Germline assignment: CDR1 ENHRY and CDR2 SYGVKD. V lost 3 bases to trimming and J lost 3 bases, with 18 bases between them. This CDR3 is 16 amino acids long. CDR3 sequence reads: CAISDRGLGRGYEQYF. The CDR3 DNA reads TGTGCCATCAGTGACCGGGGACTTGGCCGAGGCTACGAGCAGTACTTC.

V and J are TRBV2 and TRBJ1-6; D ambiguous. The V end was cut by 6 bases, the J end by 14 bases, with 17 bases between. CDR1 and CDR2 from the germline V gene are SNHLY and FYNNEI. This CDR3 comprises 13 residues. The CDR3: CASSPRGGDALHF. The CDR3 DNA is TGTGCCAGCAGCCCCCGGGGTGGGGATGCCCTCCACTTT.

There are a few counts of this clone. This chain links TRBV11-2 with TRBJ2-7; 14 nucleotides match TRBD2. V was clipped by 1 base and J by 4 bases; unmatched bases: 3. CDR1 SGHAT and CDR2 FQNNGV come from the germline V gene. CDR3 length equals 16 residues. The CDR3 bases are TGTGCCAGCAGCTTAGTGACTAGCGGGGGGGTTTACGAGCAGTACTTC. Its translation is CASSLVTSGGVYEQYF.

The chain joins TRBV7-2 to TRBJ2-3, with D possibly TRBD2 on 6 matching bases. Germline V gives CDR1 SGHTA, CDR2 FQGNSA. The CDR3 has 15 amino acids. V was cut by 5 bases and J by 0 bases, with 12 bases left in between. CDR3 protein: CASSLGLSSTDTQYF. The CDR3 coding sequence is TGTGCCAGCAGCCTAGGACTATCTAGCACAGATACGCAGTATTTT. Using reference TRBV7-2 and TRBJ2-3 for the parts outside the CDR3, the full variable domain is GAGVSQSPSNKVTEKGKDVELRCDPISGHTALYWYRQSLGQGLEFLIYFQGNSAPDKSGLPSDRFSAERTGGSVSTLTIQRTQQEDSAVYLCASSLGLSSTDTQYFGPGTRLTVL.

J is TRBJ2-1 and V is TRBV7-2; D might be TRBD2 (6 bases). Trimming removed 5 bases at V and 6 bases at J, with 17 bases between. The CDR3 is 15 amino acids. Germline V lookup: CDR1 SGHTA, CDR2 FQGNSA. The CDR3 protein is CASSQRRGGLNEQFF. The CDR3, as DNA: TGTGCCAGCAGCCAGCGGCGGGGTGGGCTCAATGAGCAGTTCTTC.